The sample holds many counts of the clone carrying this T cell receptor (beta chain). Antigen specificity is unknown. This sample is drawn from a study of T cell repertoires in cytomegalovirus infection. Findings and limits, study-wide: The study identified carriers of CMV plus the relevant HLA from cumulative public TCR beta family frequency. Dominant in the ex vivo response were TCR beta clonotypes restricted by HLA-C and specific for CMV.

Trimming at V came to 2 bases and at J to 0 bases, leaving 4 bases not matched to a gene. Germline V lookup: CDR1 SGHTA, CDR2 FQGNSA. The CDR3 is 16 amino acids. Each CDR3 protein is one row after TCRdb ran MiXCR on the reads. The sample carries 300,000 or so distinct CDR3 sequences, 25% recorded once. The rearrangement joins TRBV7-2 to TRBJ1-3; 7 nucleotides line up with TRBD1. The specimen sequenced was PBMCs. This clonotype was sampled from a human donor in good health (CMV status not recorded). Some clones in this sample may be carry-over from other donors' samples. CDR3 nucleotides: TGTGCCAGCAGCTTACGGGACAGCAGCTCTGGAAACACCATATATTTT. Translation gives CASSLRDSSSGNTIYF.